This is a list of T cell receptor beta chains from one sample in a study of response to subunit inactivated influenza vaccine. TCRdb re-called the RT-PCR reads with MiXCR, one entry per CDR3 protein. Counted here are about 540,000 distinct CDR3 sequences, approximately 20% occurring once; the ten biggest clones make up approximately 3%. These same data were also listed under a study on T cells expressing NK-cell markers.

The sequences come from CD4+ T cells sorted from PBMCs, collected 11 to 12 days after vaccination. These receptor sequences come from a man aged 45-60 years who received an inactivated influenza vaccine. The CDR3 runs from the conserved cysteine through the conserved F or W. Each record gives: clone size, V gene, J gene, D gene, CDR3 DNA, CDR3 protein. D genes are given only for firm matches. Not all rows give a size; the values are once, few, many and, for expanded clones, a class.

size: few; V: TRBV20-1; J: TRBJ2-1; D: TRBD2; DNA: TGCAGTGCTAGGGGTGGGAGGGCGCCCTACAATGAGCAGTTCTTC; CDR3: CSARGGRAPYNEQFF
size: NA; V: TRBV4-3; J: TRBJ1-4; D: NA; DNA: TGCGCCAGCAGCCTAAACAGGCTTTCTGGTGAAAAACTGTTTTTT; CDR3: CASSLNRLSGEKLFF
size: NA; V: TRBV5-1; J: TRBJ2-3; D: NA; DNA: TGCGCCAGCCTCGCAGGGACCAGCACAGATACGCAGTATTTT; CDR3: CASLAGTSTDTQYF
size: many; V: TRBV12-3/TRBV12-4; J: TRBJ2-5; D: NA; DNA: TGTGCCAGCAGTTTTTGGACAGAAGAGACCCAGTACTTC; CDR3: CASSFWTEETQYF
size: few; V: TRBV5-1; J: TRBJ1-6; D: TRBD1; DNA: TGCGCCAGCAGCCCCCGGACAGGGGACTCACCCCTCCACTTT; CDR3: CASSPRTGDSPLHF
size: NA; V: TRBV20-1; J: TRBJ2-2; D: TRBD2; DNA: TGCAGTGCTAGATTCCCGGGGGGGGACCCCGGGGAGCTGCTTTTT; CDR3: CSARFPGGDPGELLF
size: NA; V: TRBV11-2; J: TRBJ2-7; D: NA; DNA: TGTGCCAGCAGCCTTGTCAGAAGCCAGGCGGCAACCTACGAGCAGTACTTC; CDR3: CASSLVRSQAATYEQYF
size: NA; V: TRBV6-5; J: TRBJ2-3; D: TRBD1; DNA: TGTGCCAGCAGTTACTGGGGACAGGGCACAGATACGCAGTATTTT; CDR3: CASSYWGQGTDTQYF
size: NA; V: TRBV7-2; J: TRBJ1-5; D: NA; DNA: TGTGCCAGCAGCCCGGGAGAATCTAGCAATCAGCCCCAGCATTTT; CDR3: CASSPGESSNQPQHF
size: NA; V: TRBV5-1; J: TRBJ2-3; D: TRBD2; DNA: TGCGCCAGCAGCAGCGGGGGGGGACTCACAGATACGCAGTATTTT; CDR3: CASSSGGGLTDTQYF
size: many; V: TRBV6-2/TRBV6-3; J: TRBJ2-1; D: NA; DNA: TGTGCCAGCAGCCCCGGGACATACTACAATGAGCAGTTCTTC; CDR3: CASSPGTYYNEQFF
size: few; V: TRBV7-2; J: TRBJ2-3; D: NA; DNA: TGTGCCAGCAGCTTATCCCGGGAAGCAGATACGCAGTATTTT; CDR3: CASSLSREADTQYF
size: few; V: TRBV20-1; J: TRBJ2-7; D: NA; DNA: TGCAGTGCTAGCCCCACTAGCCGACGCTCCTACGAGCAGTACTTC; CDR3: CSASPTSRRSYEQYF
size: NA; V: TRBV5-1; J: TRBJ2-2; D: TRBD1; DNA: TGCGCCAGCAGCTTGGCAGTAAACAGGGGGCCCGGGGAGCTGTTTTTT; CDR3: CASSLAVNRGPGELFF
size: many; V: TRBV6-5; J: TRBJ2-1; D: NA; DNA: TGTGCCAGCGGACGTCGGGAGCAGTTCTTC; CDR3: CASGRREQFF
size: NA; V: TRBV7-2; J: TRBJ1-1; D: NA; DNA: TGTGCCAGCAGCTATGGGGGCGGGTGGCCCACTGAAGCTTTCTTT; CDR3: CASSYGGGWPTEAFF
size: few; V: TRBV27; J: TRBJ2-1; D: TRBD2; DNA: TGTGCCAGCAGTCCCAAACTCCCGGGACTAGCGGGAGTCTACAATGAGCAGTTCTTC; CDR3: CASSPKLPGLAGVYNEQFF
size: NA; V: TRBV19; J: TRBJ2-4; D: NA; DNA: TGTGCCAGTGACGGGCCTTTTGTCCAAGCCAAAAACATTCAGTACTTC; CDR3: CASDGPFVQAKNIQYF
size: NA; V: TRBV4-2; J: TRBJ2-3; D: TRBD2; DNA: TGTGCCAGCAGCCAACCGGGAGGGCCAAGCACAGATACGCAGTATTTT; CDR3: CASSQPGGPSTDTQYF
size: few; V: TRBV6-1; J: TRBJ2-5; D: NA; DNA: TGTGCCAGCAGTCTCCCCGCCCAAGAGACCCAGTACTTC; CDR3: CASSLPAQETQYF
size: NA; V: TRBV20-1; J: TRBJ1-6; D: NA; DNA: TGCAGTGCTAGAGCGCAGGGTGGAGGACCCCTCCACTTT; CDR3: CSARAQGGGPLHF
size: NA; V: TRBV20-1; J: TRBJ1-6; D: NA; DNA: TGCAGTGTTAGCAAATTTTACGGACAGTATAATTCACCCCTCCACTTT; CDR3: CSVSKFYGQYNSPLHF
size: NA; V: TRBV10-2; J: TRBJ2-1; D: NA; DNA: TGCGCCAGTCTAGCGAAAGCCTACAATGAGCAGTTCTTC; CDR3: CASLAKAYNEQFF
size: NA; V: TRBV6-1; J: TRBJ2-7; D: NA; DNA: TGTGCCAGCAGTGACTTTACCTCCTCCTACGAGCAGTACTTC; CDR3: CASSDFTSSYEQYF
size: once; V: TRBV3-1; J: TRBJ1-1; D: NA; DNA: TGTGCCAGCACTGAATTTGCGGGGGGCTTGACTGAAGCTTTCTTT; CDR3: CASTEFAGGLTEAFF
size: NA; V: TRBV5-1; J: TRBJ2-1; D: NA; DNA: TGCGCCAGCAGCTTTAAACAGGGACCGGACAATGAGCAGTTCTTC; CDR3: CASSFKQGPDNEQFF
size: few; V: TRBV4-1; J: TRBJ1-4; D: TRBD1; DNA: TGCGCCAGCAGCCCGGGACAGGGCGCCCGGCGGGATGAAAAACTGTTTTTT; CDR3: CASSPGQGARRDEKLFF
size: NA; V: TRBV7-2; J: TRBJ2-1; D: TRBD2; DNA: TGTGCCAGCAGCCCCGGGACTAGCGGGGGCTCCTACAATGAGCAGTTCTTC; CDR3: CASSPGTSGGSYNEQFF
size: few; V: TRBV5-1; J: TRBJ2-3; D: TRBD1; DNA: TGCGCCAGCAGCATGACAGGGGGGACAGATACGCAGTATTTT; CDR3: CASSMTGGTDTQYF
size: NA; V: TRBV7-9; J: TRBJ2-1; D: NA; DNA: TGTGCCAGCAGCCCAGACTCCGAGCAGTTCTTC; CDR3: CASSPDSEQFF
size: NA; V: TRBV5-4; J: TRBJ2-1; D: TRBD2; DNA: TGTGCCAGCAGTCACCCCGGGACTAGCGCCATCAATGAGCAGTTCTTC; CDR3: CASSHPGTSAINEQFF
size: many; V: TRBV4-3; J: TRBJ2-1; D: NA; DNA: TGCGCCAGCAGCCTCGTGCCGGGGGCTGAGCAGTTCTTC; CDR3: CASSLVPGAEQFF
size: NA; V: TRBV18; J: TRBJ2-7; D: NA; DNA: TGTGCCAGCTCACCACTTGGGCTGGAGCAGTACTTC; CDR3: CASSPLGLEQYF
size: few; V: TRBV7-9; J: TRBJ1-2; D: NA; DNA: TGTGCCAGCAGCTTAGAAGGGGGTTTTCGTGACTATGGCTACACCTTC; CDR3: CASSLEGGFRDYGYTF
size: few; V: TRBV18; J: TRBJ1-4; D: NA; DNA: TGTGCCAGCTCACCAGGTTTTAATGAAAAACTGTTTTTT; CDR3: CASSPGFNEKLFF
size: few; V: TRBV7-2; J: TRBJ1-5; D: NA; DNA: TGTGCCAGCAGCTTAGATGTGACGGCCCGGGAGCAGCCCCAGCATTTT; CDR3: CASSLDVTAREQPQHF
size: NA; V: TRBV7-2; J: TRBJ1-2; D: NA; DNA: TGTGCCAGCAGCTTAGGGACGACCTATGGCTACACCTTC; CDR3: CASSLGTTYGYTF
size: NA; V: TRBV5-1; J: TRBJ1-2; D: TRBD1; DNA: TGCGCCAGCAGCTCTGGGACAGGCGGCCTCTATGGCTACACCTTC; CDR3: CASSSGTGGLYGYTF
size: few; V: TRBV5-1; J: TRBJ2-7; D: TRBD1; DNA: TGCGCCAGCAGCAACGACAGGGGGTTCTCCTACGAGCAGTACTTC; CDR3: CASSNDRGFSYEQYF
size: NA; V: TRBV12-3/TRBV12-4; J: TRBJ1-4; D: NA; DNA: TGTGCCAGCAGTCGGGGGACACTTGAAAAACTGTTTTTT; CDR3: CASSRGTLEKLFF
size: many; V: TRBV29-1; J: TRBJ2-3; D: TRBD2; DNA: TGCAGCGTTGAAGGAGCGGGAGGGCCTGGAGATACGCAGTATTTT; CDR3: CSVEGAGGPGDTQYF
size: NA; V: TRBV20-1; J: TRBJ2-1; D: TRBD2; DNA: TGCTGTGCTAGAGGACTAGCGGGACGGAAAATAATCAATGAGCAGTTCTTC; CDR3: CCARGLAGRKIINEQFF
size: NA; V: TRBV7-2; J: TRBJ2-7; D: NA; DNA: TGTGCCAGCAGCTTAGATTCGGTCCACGAGCAGTACTTC; CDR3: CASSLDSVHEQYF
size: few; V: TRBV4-2; J: TRBJ2-5; D: TRBD1; DNA: TGTGCCAGCAGCCAATCGGACAGGGGCGAGACCCAGTACTTC; CDR3: CASSQSDRGETQYF
size: NA; V: TRBV7-2; J: TRBJ2-5; D: NA; DNA: TGTGCCAGCAGCCCTAGGAGTGCAGGGGGGAGCAGGGAGACCCAGTACTTC; CDR3: CASSPRSAGGSRETQYF
size: few; V: TRBV12-3/TRBV12-4; J: TRBJ1-2; D: NA; DNA: TGTGCCAGCAGTTTGGCAGGGGCCATGGATGGCTACACCTTC; CDR3: CASSLAGAMDGYTF
size: few; V: TRBV7-9; J: TRBJ2-5; D: NA; DNA: TGTGCCAGCAGCTTAGCCGTGGGTCGCAGCCAAGAGACCCAGTACTTC; CDR3: CASSLAVGRSQETQYF
size: NA; V: TRBV9; J: TRBJ2-1; D: TRBD2; DNA: TGTGCCAGCAGCGTAGGGGGAGGGCCTAATAACAATGAGCAGTTCTTC; CDR3: CASSVGGGPNNNEQFF
size: many; V: TRBV7-6; J: TRBJ2-1; D: NA; DNA: TGTGCCAGCAGCTTAACAGGGAGAACTAACAATGAGCAGTTCTTC; CDR3: CASSLTGRTNNEQFF
size: few; V: TRBV5-1; J: TRBJ2-5; D: NA; DNA: TGCGCCAGCAGCTGGGGCGAGGCAGAGACCCAGTACTTC; CDR3: CASSWGEAETQYF